What follows is one TCR beta chain and its context. TCR beta chains were sequenced at survey level with immunoSEQ. Repertoires were generated with immunoSEQ multiplex PCR, while TCRdb's copy carries only in-frame clones and drops some. This table holds nearly 70,000 clones, around 93% found once. This CDR3 contains 13 residues. Losses at the gene ends were 6 bases for V and 4 bases for J; bases not matched to a gene: 6. CDR1 and CDR2 from the germline V gene are MNHEY and SMNVEV (reference sequence). The source of this sequence is a man in his forties or fifties with rheumatoid arthritis. The sequencing input was PBMCs. The chain has TRBV27 and TRBJ2-7; TRBD1 matches 7 bases. Here the CDR3 reads CASRRTGTYEQYF. For the CDR3, the DNA is TGTGCCAGCAGACGGACAGGAACTTACGAGCAGTACTTC.